Below, 15 T cell receptor beta chains from the same sample are listed, as sequenced in a study of beta chain features in type 1 diabetes. Study-wide results and limits: There was a moderate but significant shortening of TCRB CDR3s in all four CD4+ subsets of Type 1 diabetes patients.

The whole isolated RNA underwent reverse transcription, so sequencing captured expressed TCRB transcripts. This table comes from immunoSEQ multiplex PCR, and its TCRdb copy is limited to in-frame clones, with some not included. The data hold fewer than 300,000 clones, with roughly 11% observed a single time. No cognate antigen is known for these TCRs. Sequences were obtained from naive CD4+ T cells from blood. These receptors were obtained from a man aged 25-45 years with type 1 diabetes.

In its sample, this clone was seen a few times. This rearrangement joins TRBV29-1 to TRBJ2-1; 7 positions match TRBD2. Germline trimming cut 5 bases from V and 4 bases from J; bases unmatched to any gene: 5. CDR3 length: 13 amino acids. Looked up from germline, CDR1 is SQVTM and CDR2 is ANQGSEA. The chain's CDR3 is CSVLAGDYNEQFF. CDR3 nucleotide sequence: TGCAGCGTTCTGGCGGGAGATTACAATGAGCAGTTCTTC.

This clone showed up just a few times. The chain is built from TRBV9 and TRBJ2-2, with D perhaps TRBD2 (5 bases). V shed 3 bases and J shed 0 bases, with 6 bases lying between them. Germline loops: CDR1 SGDLS, CDR2 YYNGEE. This CDR3 has 14 residues. The CDR3, as DNA: TGTGCCAGCAGCGGGAGGTCGAACACCGGGGAGCTGTTTTTT. It yields the protein CASSGRSNTGELFF.

The rearrangement joins TRBV28 to TRBJ2-5; 7 nucleotides agree with TRBD2. CDR3 length equals 16 residues. The germline CDR1 and CDR2 sequences are MDHEN and SYDVKM. V lost 8 bases and J lost 2; bases outside the gene matches: 14. CDR3 coding DNA: TGTGCCAGCCGCGAACGCGTACCGGGGGGACAAGAGACCCAGTACTTC. The encoded protein is CASRERVPGGQETQYF.

The chain couples TRBV6-5 to TRBJ2-3; 9 bases fit TRBD2. Germline assignment: CDR1 MNHEY and CDR2 SVGAGI. The CDR3 has 15 residues. Trimming cost V 5 bases and J 1 base; bases outside gene matches: 4. CDR3 loop: CASSTQRGGTDTQYF. The DNA of the CDR3 is TGTGCCAGCAGTACCCAGCGGGGGGGCACAGATACGCAGTATTTT.

This chain links TRBV5-1 with TRBJ2-3, with TRBD2 identical over 14 bases. The CDR3 consists of 17 residues. V lost 4 bases and J lost 2; bases outside the gene matches: 6. From germline, CDR1 is SGHRS and CDR2 YFSETQ. The CDR3 DNA reads TGCGCCAGCAGCAAACGGACTAGCGGGGGGCACACAGATACGCAGTATTTT. Translation: CASSKRTSGGHTDTQYF.

This sequence joins TRBV9 and TRBJ2-7, with a weak D call TRBD1 (6 bases). The germline gives CDR1 SGDLS, CDR2 YYNGEE. Deletions cut 0 bases from V and 2 bases from J, with 9 bases between. The CDR3 sequence is 14 residues long. This CDR3 is CASSVDPGAYEQYF. In nucleotides, the CDR3 is TGTGCCAGCAGCGTAGACCCAGGGGCCTACGAGCAGTACTTC.

Only a few counts were recorded for this clone. J is TRBJ2-1 and V is TRBV6-6; TRBD2 might be the D (7 bases). V lost 7 bases to trimming and J lost 7 bases, with 20 bases between them. This CDR3 is built from 15 residues. Germline CDR1 is MNHNY and CDR2 is SVGAGI (reference sequence). The CDR3 DNA follows: TGTGCCAGCACGGGGTCCGGGGGGCCCCAAAATGAGCAGTTCTTC. The encoded protein is CASTGSGGPQNEQFF.

This rearrangement joins TRBV7-8 to TRBJ1-2; 7 nucleotides agree with TRBD1. Germline V gives CDR1 SGHVS, CDR2 FQNEAQ. The CDR3 is 13 residues long. Trimming cost V 5 bases and J 6 bases; bases outside gene matches: 6. The CDR3 nucleotides read TGTGCCAGCAGCAGACAGGGAGCTAATGGCTACACCTTC. It is translated as CASSRQGANGYTF.

This clone came up a few times. The gene calls are TRBV14 and TRBJ2-1, with 7 bases fitting TRBD2. The ends lost 0 bases at V and 4 bases at J; junction bases unmatched: 3. The CDR3 covers 15 residues. Germline V gene lookup returns CDR1 SGHDN and CDR2 FVKESK. CDR3 loop: CASSQDPGGYNEQFF. CDR3 DNA sequence: TGTGCCAGCAGCCAAGATCCGGGGGGATACAATGAGCAGTTCTTC.

CDR3 loop: CATSDMGGGEKLFF. The CDR3 bases are TGTGCCACCAGCGATATGGGGGGGGGAGAAAAACTGTTTTTT. The J gene is TRBJ1-4, the V gene TRBV15; a weak D match, TRBD1 (5 bases). Germline V gene sequence: CDR1 LNHNV, CDR2 YYDKDF (reference sequence). This CDR3 contains 14 residues. Trimming cost V 5 bases and J 8 bases, with 15 bases left between them.

The rearrangement joins TRBV7-2 to TRBJ1-6, with D possibly matching TRBD1 (5 bases). CDR1 and CDR2 (germline): SGHTA, FQGNSA. V lost 4 bases and J lost 10, with 17 bases in between. The CDR3 spans 15 residues. This CDR3 is CASSSTGDRRSPLHF. DNA for the CDR3: TGTGCCAGCAGCTCTACAGGTGATCGTCGCTCACCCCTCCACTTT.

This clone was counted only a few times. V usage is TRBV2 and J usage is TRBJ1-2; TRBD1 agrees at 10 bases. Trimming cost V 11 bases and J 4 bases; bases outside gene matches: 10. CDR1 and CDR2 from the germline V gene are SNHLY and FYNNEI. The CDR3 contains 14 residues. The CDR3 DNA reads as TGTGCCGGGAGTGACAGGGGGCGCATCTATGGCTACACCTTC. This gives the protein CAGSDRGRIYGYTF.

This clone was counted a few times. The rearrangement joins TRBV5-1 to TRBJ2-7; D not resolved. The V and J ends lost 0 bases and 5 bases respectively, with 12 bases between them. Germline-derived CDR1 and CDR2 are SGHRS and YFSETQ. The CDR3 is 14 amino acids. CDR3 in DNA: TGCGCCAGCAGCTTGGCGGGTCTTCTCGACGAGCAGTACTTC. This sequence encodes CASSLAGLLDEQYF.

This clone occurred a few times. The V and J genes are TRBV5-1 and TRBJ2-6; tentatively, D is TRBD2 (5 bases). Trimming left V 7 bases short and J 4 bases short, with 12 bases between. Germline V gene lookup returns CDR1 SGHRS and CDR2 YFSETQ. The CDR3 runs to 14 residues. The CDR3 loop reads CASGPGSGANVLTF. The CDR3 DNA reads as TGCGCCAGCGGCCCGGGATCCGGGGCCAACGTCCTGACTTTC. Based on the CDR3 plus reference TRBV5-1 and TRBJ2-6, the full variable domain is KAGVTQTPRYLIKTRGQQVTLSCSPISGHRSVSWYQQTPGQGLQFLFEYFSETQRNKGNFPGRFSGRQFSNSRSEMNVSTLELGDSALYLCASGPGSGANVLTFGAGSRLTVL.

This sequence joins TRBV4-3 and TRBJ2-5, with 7 bases lining up with TRBD1. This CDR3 has 16 residues. Per the germline V gene, CDR1 is LGHNA and CDR2 is YSLEER. The ends lost 2 bases at V and 2 bases at J; junction bases unmatched: 8. The CDR3: CASSQRRDRAQETQYF. The CDR3, as DNA: TGCGCCAGCAGCCAACGACGGGACAGAGCTCAAGAGACCCAGTACTTC.